One and the same sample provided the 18 T cell receptor beta chains below, sequenced in a study. The sorted Tregs were CD4+CD25+CD127-/low cells. One entry per CDR3 protein results from TCRdb running MiXCR on the 5' RACE reads. This sample has 10,000 or so distinct CDR3 sequences, with 25% to 30% found just once. The sample taken for sequencing was Tregs sorted from blood. These TCRs come from a female donor with breast cancer.

This clonotype was detected only a few times. The chain has TRBV25-1 and TRBJ2-1, with TRBD2 matching 10 bases. This CDR3 has 16 amino acids. Per germline, CDR1 MGHDK and CDR2 SYGVNS. Germline trimming cut 7 bases from V and 4 bases from J; bases unmatched to any gene: 10. The CDR3, as DNA: TGTGCCAGCAACGGATTAGCGGGAGGTGTTTACAATGAGCAGTTCTTC. It translates to CASNGLAGGVYNEQFF.

Turning to this clonotype: Possible read error: a much larger clone is one base away. This chain joins TRBV7-9 and TRBJ2-1; D is perhaps TRBD2 (6 bases). CDR1 SEHNR and CDR2 FQNEAQ come from the germline V gene (reference sequence). The CDR3 consists of 13 residues. The CDR3 loop is CASSETRGASWIF. The CDR3 coding sequence is TGTGCCAGCAGCGAAACTCGCGGGGCTTCCTGGATCTTC. Looking up the rest from reference TRBV7-9 and TRBJ2-1 gives the full variable domain: DTGVSQNPRHKITKRGQNVTFRCDPISEHNRLYWYRQTLGQGPEFLTYFQNEAQLEKSRLLSDRFSAERPKGSFSTLEIQRTEQGDSAMYLCASSETRGASWIFGPGTRLTVL.

By share, this clonotype counts as medium-sized. The chain uses TRBV11-2 and TRBJ2-1, with 8 bases lining up with TRBD2. CDR3 length: 16 residues. V was pared by 5 bases and J by 8 bases, with 14 bases of the junction left unmatched. The germline V gene encodes CDR1 SGHAT and CDR2 FQNNGV. The CDR3 protein is CASSPSLRGGNDEQFF. The CDR3 DNA follows: TGTGCCAGCAGCCCAAGCCTTCGGGGGGGGAATGATGAGCAGTTCTTC.

At least ten counts were recorded for this clonotype. For the CDR3, the DNA is TGTGCCAGCAGCTTAGAGGGTCGGGTGACAAACAATGAGCAGTTCTTC. Its translation is CASSLEGRVTNNEQFF. The gene calls are TRBV11-2 and TRBJ2-1; D ambiguous. This CDR3 is 16 amino acids long. Trimming pared 0 bases from V and 5 bases from J, leaving 14 bases between. The germline V gene has CDR1 SGHAT and CDR2 FQNNGV.

This clonotype was counted at least ten times. The CDR3 bases are TGTGCCAGCAGCGTAGGATCGGGAAGGAACACTGAAGCTTTCTTT. Translated: CASSVGSGRNTEAFF. This chain connects TRBV9 to TRBJ1-1, with D hard to call. This CDR3 has 15 amino acids. The germline V gene has CDR1 SGDLS and CDR2 YYNGEE. V lost 0 bases and J lost 1, with 10 bases in between.

The J gene is TRBJ2-7, the V gene TRBV6-1; TRBD1 agrees at 9 bases. The junction had 4 bases not matched to a gene; V was cut back by 4 bases and J by 3 bases. The germline gives CDR1 MNHNS, CDR2 SASEGT. There are 14 residues in the CDR3. In DNA form, the CDR3 reads TGTGCCAGCAGTGGTCCGACAGGGGGCTACGAGCAGTACTTC. Translated, it gives CASSGPTGGYEQYF.

Judged by abundance, this clonotype is medium-sized. V and J are TRBV12-3 or TRBV12-4 and TRBJ2-2; TRBD1 agrees at 11 bases. This CDR3 contains 15 residues. V shed 6 bases, J shed 3 bases, and the junction held 3 bases outside the gene matches. CDR3 sequence (DNA): TGTGCCAGCAGGGGACAGGGGGGAGACACCGGGGAGCTGTTTTTT. Translated, it gives CASRGQGGDTGELFF.

The chain carries TRBV19 and TRBJ2-3, with D possibly being TRBD2 (6 bases). V was clipped by 6 bases and J by 8 bases, with 15 bases between them. The CDR3 runs 13 residues. Germline CDR1 reads LNHDA; CDR2 reads SQIVND (reference sequence). The CDR3 DNA sequence: TGTGCCAGTAGGCCAACGGGAGAAGGTACGCAGTATTTT. This encodes CASRPTGEGTQYF.

The chain combines TRBV6-5 with TRBJ1-1; no clear D. The germline V gene encodes CDR1 MNHEY and CDR2 SVGAGI. Trimming left V 3 bases short and J 7 bases short, with 15 bases between. The CDR3 extends over 14 amino acids. The CDR3 protein is CASSYVGRLSEAFF. CDR3 DNA: TGTGCCAGCAGTTATGTGGGGAGGCTGAGTGAAGCTTTCTTT.

As to this clonotype: It may be a read error: a sequence one base away is much more abundant. This chain uses TRBV24-1 with TRBJ2-1; unclear D gene. V was shortened by 1 base and J by 3 bases, with 6 bases between the two germline ends. This CDR3 has 14 residues. Germline values: CDR1 KGHDR, CDR2 SFDVKD. The CDR3 is CATSDLACYNEQFF. Written as DNA, the CDR3 is TGTGCCACCAGTGATTTAGCCTGCTACAATGAGCAGTTCTTC.

The chain couples TRBV25-1 to TRBJ2-7, with D unresolved. The CDR3 covers 14 residues. Trimming removed 0 bases from V and 2 bases from J, with 8 bases in between. Germline CDR1 reads MGHDK; CDR2 reads SYGVNS. CDR3: CASSEYSGAYEQYF. Written as DNA, the CDR3 is TGTGCCAGCAGTGAATATTCAGGAGCCTACGAGCAGTACTTC.

By proportion, this clonotype is medium-sized (0.01 to 0.1%). The chain joins TRBV6-5 to TRBJ1-1, with TRBD1 as a possible D gene (5 bases). The CDR3 covers 14 residues. Germline assignment: CDR1 MNHEY and CDR2 SVGAGI. V was pared by 2 bases and J by 1 base, with 8 bases between. Written as DNA, the CDR3 is TGTGCCAGCAGTTACGGGGCGGCGAACACTGAAGCTTTCTTT. Translated: CASSYGAANTEAFF.

This clonotype is large within its sample. The chain carries TRBV5-1 and TRBJ2-1; D is perhaps TRBD1 (5 bases). Germline assignment: CDR1 SGHRS and CDR2 YFSETQ. The CDR3 spans 16 residues. The V end lost 1 base, the J end lost 0 bases, and 11 bases lay between the germline ends. The CDR3: CASSLTGISSYNEQFF. CDR3 DNA sequence: TGCGCCAGCAGCTTGACAGGAATAAGCTCCTACAATGAGCAGTTCTTC.

By sample share, this clonotype is medium-sized. The chain uses TRBV9 and TRBJ1-2, with D unresolved. This CDR3 contains 14 residues. Germline values: CDR1 SGDLS, CDR2 YYNGEE. V lost 0 bases, J lost 4 bases, and 10 bases lay in between. DNA for the CDR3: TGTGCCAGCAGCGTAGGTCCCACCAGCTATGGCTACACCTTC. Protein sequence: CASSVGPTSYGYTF.

Ten or more counts support this clonotype. The chain links TRBV10-3 to TRBJ1-1; no clear D. V was shortened by 6 bases and J by 2 bases, with 7 bases between the two germline ends. CDR3 length equals 12 residues. CDR1 and CDR2 from the germline V gene are ENHRY and SYGVKD. The CDR3 region is CAIRRGNTEAFF. The CDR3 nucleotides are TGTGCCATCAGACGGGGTAACACTGAAGCTTTCTTT.

This clonotype came up many times. The chain is built from TRBV3-2 and TRBJ2-5; the D call of TRBD1 is as the table states it, not checked on the DNA. TRBV3-2 is a recognized pseudogene. This CDR3 spans 15 amino acids. CDR3 loop: CASSFRQGKLETQYF. CDR3 bases: TGTGCCAGCTCTTTCCGACAGGGGAAATTAGAGACCCAGTACTTC.

A note on this clonotype: Its ends do not fully match the called genes, so a read error is possible. CDR3 sequence reads: CTSILRTSGSSDTQYF. DNA for the CDR3: TGTACCAGCATCTTGAGGACTAGCGGGAGTTCGGATACGCAGTATTTT. The chain carries TRBV5-6 and TRBJ2-3, with 13 bases fitting TRBD2. CDR1 is SGHDT and CDR2 is YYEEEE in the germline V gene. The CDR3 spans 16 residues.

On this clonotype: At one boundary the junction diverges from the germline segment, which might be a read error. The chain is built from TRBV7-3 and TRBJ2-7; D is uncertain. The CDR3 has 13 amino acids. Germline V gene data show CDR1 as SGHTA and CDR2 as FQGTGA. CDR3 coding DNA: TGTGCCAGCAGCTTGGGCAACGAGTACGTGCAGTACTTC. Protein product: CASSLGNEYVQYF.